Described below is a single T cell receptor beta chain sequence and its context. The data stem from a study of identical twins. Trimming left V 6 bases short and J 7 bases short, with 13 bases between. CDR3 length: 13 residues. Per germline, CDR1 ENHRY and CDR2 SYGVKD. MiXCR was run by TCRdb on the 5' RACE reads, yielding one entry per CDR3 protein. The repertoire consists of approximately 500,000 distinct CDR3 sequences, with more than 20% occurring once and the leading ten covering 2.9%. The same sample was also used in a study of T cells expressing NK-cell markers.

The V and J genes are TRBV10-3 and TRBJ2-1; possible D gene TRBD1, 6 bases. Sequences were obtained from CD4+ T cells sorted from blood. This receptor was taken from a woman under 30 in good health. The CDR3 DNA reads as TGTGCCATCAGCCAACAGGGTCATAATGAGCAGTTCTTC. Its protein product is CAISQQGHNEQFF.